This is a list of T cell receptor beta chains from one sample in a study of T cells in Graves' hyperthyroidism and ophthalmopathy. TCRdb recomputed calls from the multiplex PCR reads with MiXCR, one row per CDR3 protein. Of more than 600,000 distinct CDR3 sequences detected, approximately 16% appear once; the ten largest clones hold around 7.7%. The sample taken for sequencing was blood. The receptors come from a man in his late teens or twenties with Graves' hyperthyroidism. The CDR3 runs from the conserved cysteine through the conserved F or W. A D gene is named only where the DNA matches it firmly. Not all rows give a size; the values are once, few, many and, for expanded clones, a class.

v_gene,abundance,j_gene,d_gene,CDR3aa,CDR3nt
TRBV7-9,.,TRBJ2-1,.,CASSFGTRDSYNEQFF,TGTGCCAGCAGCTTTGGGACAAGAGACTCCTACAATGAGCAGTTCTTC
TRBV7-6,.,TRBJ2-5,.,CASSAGQIETQYF,TGTGCCAGCAGCGCCGGACAGATAGAGACCCAGTACTTC
TRBV7-9,many,TRBJ2-7,.,CASSLLGQAYEQYF,TGTGCCAGCAGCTTACTGGGACAAGCCTACGAGCAGTACTTC
TRBV19,.,TRBJ1-6,.,CASSSFYSPLHF,TGTGCCAGTAGTTCATTTTATTCACCCCTCCACTTT
TRBV28,many,TRBJ1-5,TRBD1,CASSPTSGQDQPQHF,TGTGCCAGCAGTCCCACCTCGGGACAGGATCAGCCCCAGCATTTT
TRBV5-1,many,TRBJ1-1,.,CASSFDRTEAFF,TGCGCCAGCAGCTTCGACCGGACTGAAGCTTTCTTT
TRBV20-1,many,TRBJ1-5,.,CSAAEQGGDQPQHF,TGCAGTGCTGCCGAACAGGGTGGGGATCAGCCCCAGCATTTT
TRBV7-2,many,TRBJ2-4,.,CASSLVGGQNIQYF,TGTGCCAGCAGCTTAGTTGGCGGCCAAAACATTCAGTACTTC
TRBV9,many,TRBJ2-3,TRBD1,CASSVRGLYTDTQYF,TGTGCCAGCAGCGTAAGGGGGCTGTACACAGATACGCAGTATTTT
TRBV7-2,many,TRBJ1-1,.,CASSLASGHLMNTEAFF,TGTGCCAGCAGCTTAGCATCCGGGCACCTCATGAACACTGAAGCTTTCTTT
TRBV20-1,many,TRBJ1-1,.,CRSPGANTEAFF,TGCAGGTCCCCCGGAGCGAACACTGAAGCTTTCTTT
TRBV10-3,.,TRBJ2-5,.,CAISESTAQETQYF,TGTGCCATCAGTGAGTCCACAGCCCAAGAGACCCAGTACTTC
TRBV28,few,TRBJ2-6,TRBD2,CASSWGGGGANVLTF,TGTGCCAGCAGCTGGGGGGGGGGAGGGGCCAACGTCCTGACTTTC
TRBV24-1,.,TRBJ1-1,TRBD1,CATSAGQGITEAFF,TGTGCCACCAGTGCCGGACAGGGGATCACTGAAGCTTTCTTT
TRBV12-5,.,TRBJ2-1,TRBD2,CASGFRTLGLAGGRPSYNEQFF,TGTGCTAGTGGTTTTAGGACTCTCGGACTAGCGGGAGGCCGCCCGTCCTACAATGAGCAGTTCTTC
TRBV2,many,TRBJ1-1,.,CASSGGILNTEAFF,TGTGCCAGCAGTGGGGGGATTTTGAACACTGAAGCTTTCTTT
TRBV27,many,TRBJ1-1,.,CASALWGANTEAFF,TGTGCCAGCGCCCTTTGGGGGGCGAACACTGAAGCTTTCTTT
TRBV13,many,TRBJ1-6,TRBD1,CASTYRGGDSPLHF,TGTGCCAGCACCTACAGGGGTGGGGATTCACCCCTCCACTTT
TRBV19,.,TRBJ1-2,TRBD1,CASMKHQGTGSNGYTF,TGTGCCAGTATGAAGCACCAAGGGACAGGGAGTAATGGCTACACCTTC
TRBV10-3,few,TRBJ1-4,TRBD1,CAISGQGAQEEKLFF,TGTGCCATCAGCGGACAGGGGGCGCAGGAGGAAAAACTGTTTTTT
TRBV6-1,many,TRBJ2-1,.,CASSEVGGRDEQFF,TGTGCCAGCAGTGAAGTGGGGGGACGGGATGAGCAGTTCTTC
TRBV28,many,TRBJ2-1,.,CASIPGAGSSYNEQFF,TGTGCCAGCATCCCTGGGGCAGGATCCTCCTACAATGAGCAGTTCTTC
TRBV29-1,.,TRBJ1-2,.,CSVPKARGYGYTF,TGCAGCGTCCCGAAAGCCAGAGGTTATGGCTACACCTTC
TRBV6-1,few,TRBJ2-3,.,CASSEEIRDLDTQYF,TGTGCCAGCAGTGAAGAAATCCGCGATCTAGATACGCAGTATTTT
TRBV5-6,.,TRBJ1-2,.,CASRTTDYGYTF,TGTGCCAGCAGAACGACAGACTATGGCTACACCTTC
TRBV5-8,.,TRBJ2-2,TRBD2,CASSEGTSGGIANTGELFF,TGTGCCAGCAGCGAAGGGACTAGCGGAGGAATCGCGAACACCGGGGAGCTGTTTTTT
TRBV4-2,.,TRBJ2-3,TRBD2,CASSQDASGGTDTQYF,TGTGCCAGCAGCCAAGATGCTAGCGGGGGAACAGATACGCAGTATTTT
TRBV20-1,many,TRBJ2-7,.,CSARREDGAYEQYF,TGCAGTGCTAGACGTGAGGACGGGGCCTACGAGCAGTACTTC
TRBV28,few,TRBJ2-1,TRBD2,CASSFSIERETRFF,TGTGCCAGCAGTTTTTCGATCGAGCGGGAGACGCGGTTCTTC
TRBV5-1,.,TRBJ2-2,TRBD1,CASSLGNQTGMNTGELFF,TGCGCCAGCAGCTTGGGTAACCAGACAGGGATGAACACCGGGGAGCTGTTTTTT
TRBV20-1,many,TRBJ2-3,.,CSAHLRTEDTQYF,TGCAGTGCTCACCTACGGACGGAAGATACGCAGTATTTT
TRBV7-9,many,TRBJ1-1,.,CASSPGQAPEAFF,TGTGCCAGCAGCCCTGGGCAGGCCCCTGAAGCTTTCTTT
TRBV4-1,few,TRBJ2-7,.,CASSQDRRAYEQYF,TGCGCCAGCAGCCAAGATAGGAGGGCCTACGAGCAATACTTC
TRBV5-4,few,TRBJ2-1,.,CASSLTAEINNEQFF,TGTGCCAGCAGCCTCACGGCCGAAATAAACAATGAGCAGTTCTTC
TRBV6-2/TRBV6-3,many,TRBJ2-7,TRBD2,CASSYTPPGLGRDEQYF,TGTGCCAGCAGTTACACGCCACCGGGACTAGGGAGGGACGAGCAGTACTTC
TRBV7-2,few,TRBJ2-7,.,CASSLPYKRDEQYF,TGTGCCAGCAGCTTACCCTACAAACGGGACGAGCAGTACTTC
TRBV28,many,TRBJ1-2,.,CASSPPREAYLPSYGYTF,TGTGCCAGCAGTCCCCCCAGGGAGGCGTATCTACCGAGCTATGGCTACACCTTC
TRBV6-1,few,TRBJ1-4,.,CASSEATGFGLFF,TGTGCCAGCAGTGAAGCAACAGGATTTGGACTGTTTTTT
TRBV28,.,TRBJ2-5,.,CATESAGAQETQYF,TGTGCCACCGAATCGGCGGGGGCCCAAGAGACCCAGTACTTC
TRBV5-1,.,TRBJ2-7,TRBD2,CASSLEGTSGYEQYF,TGCGCCAGCAGCTTAGAAGGGACTAGCGGCTACGAGCAGTACTTC
TRBV7-9,.,TRBJ2-5,.,CASSQGSPGWTQYF,TGTGCCAGCAGCCAAGGATCCCCGGGTTGGACCCAGTACTTC
TRBV5-1,few,TRBJ2-3,TRBD1,CASSPVSTGNYGTDTQYF,TGCGCCAGCAGCCCTGTGTCGACAGGGAATTATGGCACAGATACGCAGTATTTT
TRBV11-3,many,TRBJ1-1,.,CASSLREPGIPEAFF,TGTGCCAGCAGCTTACGGGAGCCCGGGATTCCTGAAGCTTTCTTT
TRBV5-1,few,TRBJ2-7,.,CASTPRSQFGEQYF,TGCGCCAGCACCCCAAGGTCACAGTTCGGCGAGCAGTACTTC
TRBV20-1,few,TRBJ2-3,.,CSAQKGGSTDTQYF,TGCAGTGCCCAAAAAGGGGGAAGCACAGATACGCAGTATTTT
TRBV18,many,TRBJ2-1,TRBD1,CASSPPGTGINEQFF,TGTGCCAGCTCACCACCCGGGACAGGGATCAATGAGCAGTTCTTC
TRBV29-1,.,TRBJ2-1,.,CSVDDGVVGEQFF,TGCAGCGTTGATGACGGAGTCGTGGGCGAGCAGTTCTTC
TRBV5-1,many,TRBJ2-7,TRBD2,CASSVTSGPYEQYF,TGTGCCAGCAGCGTGACTAGCGGGCCCTACGAGCAGTACTTC
TRBV3-1,many,TRBJ1-1,TRBD1,CASSQERTGGANSGGTEAFF,TGTGCCAGCAGCCAAGAAAGGACAGGGGGCGCAAATTCCGGCGGGACTGAAGCTTTCTTT
TRBV28,.,TRBJ1-3,.,CASSLGGAGSGNTIYF,TGTGCCAGCAGTTTGGGGGGCGCGGGTTCTGGAAACACCATATATTTT
TRBV24-1,.,TRBJ2-1,.,CATSDFFPEGEFF,TGTGCCACCAGTGATTTTTTCCCAGAAGGGGAGTTCTTC
TRBV9,.,TRBJ2-1,.,CASSVESEQFF,TGTGCCAGCAGCGTAGAGAGTGAGCAGTTCTTC
TRBV30,few,TRBJ2-7,.,CAWSVMDEQYF,TGTGCCTGGAGTGTAATGGACGAGCAGTACTTC
TRBV7-9,few,TRBJ2-1,.,CASSLGQGLREFF,TGTGCCAGCAGCTTAGGACAGGGACTACGGGAGTTCTTC
TRBV13,many,TRBJ2-2,TRBD1,CASSLEQGDTGELFF,TGTGCCAGCAGCTTAGAACAGGGGGACACCGGGGAGCTGTTTTTT